What follows are 30 T cell receptor beta chains derived from one specimen sequenced in a study of blood T cell repertoires in COVID-19. Libraries were prepared by immunoSEQ multiplex PCR; TCRdb keeps only in-frame clonotypes and omits some of them. The table records about 83,000 clones, 75% to 90% of them present only once. Sequenced material: peripheral blood. Receptors were obtained from a woman between 45 and 60 years old with active or convalescent COVID-19.

This clone appeared once. The J gene is TRBJ1-1, the V gene TRBV7-9; 7 nucleotides match TRBD1. V lost 4 bases, J lost 10 bases, and 9 bases stayed unmatched. Germline V gene data show CDR1 as SEHNR and CDR2 as FQNEAQ (reference sequence). The CDR3 spans 13 residues. The CDR3 sequence is CASSSDRTVVAFF. The CDR3 DNA follows: TGTGCCAGCAGCTCGGACAGGACGGTGGTAGCTTTCTTT.

V is TRBV18 and J is TRBJ2-7; D gene ambiguous. CDR1 is KGHSH, CDR2 LQKENI, per germline. Trimming cost V 3 bases and J 4 bases, with 10 bases left between them. CDR3 size: 13 residues. This CDR3 is CASSPGLLYEQYF. The CDR3 DNA sequence: TGTGCCAGCTCACCGGGCCTGTTATACGAGCAGTACTTC.

This rearrangement joins TRBV10-3 to TRBJ1-1; no firm D call. Germline V gene data show CDR1 as ENHRY and CDR2 as SYGVKD. The CDR3 totals 12 residues. V was clipped by 4 bases and J by 4 bases, with 7 bases between them. The CDR3: CAISVGGTEAFF. The CDR3 nucleotides read TGTGCCATCAGTGTGGGAGGCACTGAAGCTTTCTTT.

The gene calls are TRBV29-1 and TRBJ1-3, with a tentative D call TRBD1 (6 bases). CDR1 is SQVTM and CDR2 is ANQGSEA in the germline V gene. The CDR3 is made up of 14 amino acids. With 7 bases removed from V and 2 bases from J, the gap between germline ends came to 15 bases. The CDR3 here is CSAGKGGAGNTIYF. In DNA, the CDR3 is TGCAGCGCCGGTAAAGGGGGTGCTGGAAACACCATATATTTT.

This chain uses TRBV4-3 with TRBJ1-2; no firm D call. The CDR3 length is 16 residues. Germline CDR1 and CDR2: LGHNA and YSLEER. Between the trimmed V and J ends, which lost 0 bases and 4 bases, there was a span of 15 bases. Here the CDR3 reads CASSQDSVYPLYGYTF. CDR3 DNA: TGCGCCAGCAGCCAAGACAGCGTTTACCCGCTCTATGGCTACACCTTC.

The chain links TRBV7-2 to TRBJ1-1; no reliable D call. Germline CDR1 SGHTA, CDR2 FQGNSA. V shed 5 bases and J shed 6 bases, with 19 bases lying between them. The CDR3 runs 15 residues. The CDR3 is CASSTRHFFFAEAFF. The CDR3 nucleotides are TGTGCCAGCAGCACAAGACACTTCTTTTTCGCTGAAGCTTTCTTT.

J is TRBJ1-5 and V is TRBV6-5; TRBD1 matches at 7 bases. The CDR3 runs to 13 residues. With 5 bases clipped from V and 7 bases from J, the junction kept 5 bases outside the gene matches. Germline V gene sequence: CDR1 MNHEY, CDR2 SVGAGI. The CDR3 nucleotides are TGTGCCAGCAGTAAGACAGGGTGGCAGCCCCAGCATTTT. This gives the protein CASSKTGWQPQHF.

The chain recombines TRBV6-5 with TRBJ2-1; 7 positions agree with TRBD1. The length of the CDR3 is 14 residues. The germline V gene encodes CDR1 MNHEY and CDR2 SVGAGI. The junction had 5 bases not matched to a gene; V was cut back by 9 bases and J by 0 bases. The CDR3 spells CASKTGSSYNEQFF. The CDR3 DNA follows: TGTGCCAGTAAGACAGGGAGCTCCTACAATGAGCAGTTCTTC.

The J gene is TRBJ2-3, the V gene TRBV29-1, with 9 positions matching TRBD2. V was clipped by 7 bases and J by 0 bases; unmatched bases: 5. The CDR3 runs 14 residues. Germline values: CDR1 SQVTM, CDR2 ANQGSEA. CDR3 nucleotides: TGCAGCGCCTCAGGACTAGCGAGCACAGATACGCAGTATTTT. Its translation is CSASGLASTDTQYF.

The chain combines TRBV9 with TRBJ2-3; D gene uncertain. The CDR3 covers 14 residues. CDR1 is SGDLS and CDR2 is YYNGEE in the germline V gene. V lost 0 bases, J lost 7 bases, and 12 bases lay in between. CDR3 sequence: CASSVGRFLNTQYF. The CDR3 DNA is TGTGCCAGCAGCGTAGGGCGGTTCTTGAATACGCAGTATTTT.

The gene calls are TRBV19 and TRBJ2-7; the match to TRBD1 covers 8 bases. J was trimmed by 6 bases and V by 3 bases; bases with no gene match: 1. CDR3 size: 12 residues. Germline assignment: CDR1 LNHDA and CDR2 SQIVND (reference sequence). The CDR3 coding sequence is TGTGCCAGTAGTATGACAGGGGCCGAGCAGTACTTC. It specifies CASSMTGAEQYF.

CDR3 bases: TGTGCCAGCAGTGGGAGACAGGGCTACGAGCAGTACTTC. Protein: CASSGRQGYEQYF. The chain has TRBV2 and TRBJ2-7, with 7 bases lining up with TRBD1. V was pared by 4 bases and J by 3 bases, with 3 bases of the junction left unmatched. CDR1 and CDR2 from the germline V gene are SNHLY and FYNNEI. The CDR3 spans 13 residues.

This clone was seen only a few times. The gene calls are TRBV7-2 and TRBJ2-1; 7 bases are shared with TRBD2. With V trimmed by 0 bases and J by 9 bases, 8 bases remained unmatched. This CDR3 comprises 15 residues. Looked up from germline, CDR1 is SGHTA and CDR2 is FQGNSA. The chain's CDR3 is CASSLAVMGGFEQFF. The CDR3 DNA reads as TGTGCCAGCAGCTTAGCGGTAATGGGGGGGTTTGAGCAGTTCTTC.

The gene calls are TRBV7-2 and TRBJ1-5, with TRBD1 matching 11 bases. The germline V gene encodes CDR1 SGHTA and CDR2 FQGNSA. CDR3 length: 15 amino acids. Germline trimming cut 5 bases from V and 6 bases from J; bases unmatched to any gene: 6. CDR3 loop: CASSPHGTGGQPQHF. In DNA, the CDR3 is TGTGCCAGCAGCCCCCATGGGACAGGGGGTCAGCCCCAGCATTTT.

This chain joins TRBV6-1 and TRBJ2-5, with a weak D call TRBD2 (6 bases). The V end lost 3 bases, the J end lost 4 bases, and 9 bases lay between the germline ends. This CDR3 region has 13 residues. The germline CDR1 and CDR2 sequences are MNHNS and SASEGT. The CDR3 loop reads CASSDGGSETQYF. As DNA, the CDR3 is TGTGCCAGCAGTGATGGGGGGTCAGAGACCCAGTACTTC.

The chain uses TRBV4-3 and TRBJ2-2; D ambiguous. Looked up from germline, CDR1 is LGHNA and CDR2 is YSLEER. The V end was cut by 2 bases, the J end by 0 bases, with 4 bases between. The CDR3 runs 14 residues. The CDR3 reads CASSQLANTGELFF. As DNA, the CDR3 is TGCGCCAGCAGCCAACTAGCGAACACCGGGGAGCTGTTTTTT.

This clone was counted once. The chain recombines TRBV19 with TRBJ2-7, with TRBD1 as a possible D gene (5 bases). With 3 bases removed from V and 4 bases from J, the gap between germline ends came to 10 bases. This CDR3 has 13 residues. Germline V gene data show CDR1 as LNHDA and CDR2 as SQIVND (reference sequence). The CDR3 bases are TGTGCCAGTAGTATTGGGGCAGCTTACGAGCAGTACTTC. This codes for CASSIGAAYEQYF.

The chain employs TRBV6-5 and TRBJ1-5; D may be TRBD1 (5 bases). Per the germline V gene, CDR1 is MNHEY and CDR2 is SVGAGI. CDR3 length: 13 residues. Deletions cut 5 bases from V and 3 bases from J, with 8 bases between. The chain's CDR3 is CASSQQVNQPQHF. CDR3 in DNA: TGTGCCAGCAGTCAACAGGTCAATCAGCCCCAGCATTTT.

This chain links TRBV27 with TRBJ2-7, with TRBD2 as a possible D gene (7 bases). V dropped 5 bases and J dropped 4 bases, with 18 bases sitting between them. Looked up from germline, CDR1 is MNHEY and CDR2 is SMNVEV (reference sequence). The CDR3 is 15 amino acids. CDR3 sequence reads: CASSPWGGGLYEQYF. DNA for the CDR3: TGTGCCAGCAGTCCTTGGGGAGGGGGTCTGTACGAGCAGTACTTC.

This clone showed up just once. V and J are TRBV6-5 and TRBJ1-2, with D possibly being TRBD1 (6 bases). CDR1 is MNHEY and CDR2 is SVGAGI in the germline V gene. V shed 0 bases and J shed 4 bases, with 9 bases lying between them. The CDR3 runs 14 residues. CDR3 sequence: CASSYSGQRYGYTF. The CDR3 nucleotides read TGTGCCAGCAGTTACTCAGGACAGCGCTATGGCTACACCTTC.

This clone was seen a single time. This chain connects TRBV6-1 to TRBJ2-7; possible D gene TRBD2, 5 bases. The CDR3 extends over 14 amino acids. Germline V gene data show CDR1 as MNHNS and CDR2 as SASEGT. V was clipped by 5 bases and J by 3 bases, with 14 bases between them. The CDR3 DNA follows: TGTGCCAGCAGTTGGGGAACTAGTATCTACGAGCAGTACTTC. It translates to CASSWGTSIYEQYF.

The chain joins TRBV9 to TRBJ2-1; 9 nucleotides line up with TRBD2. The CDR3 covers 16 residues. V gave up 4 bases and J gave up 10 bases; unmatched junction bases: 15. Germline V lookup: CDR1 SGDLS, CDR2 YYNGEE. CDR3 in DNA: TGTGCCAGCAGCCCCCCGGGGGCGGGGGGGCCTTCGGAGCAGTTCTTC. Translating it yields CASSPPGAGGPSEQFF.

About this clone itself: Other nucleotide sequences from this sample produce the same CDR3. The chain uses TRBV3-1 (or the pseudogene TRBV3-2) and TRBJ2-7; D is possibly TRBD1 (7 bases). The CDR3 has 14 amino acids. Trimming removed 1 base at V and 6 bases at J, with 13 bases between. The germline V gene has CDR1 LGHDT and CDR2 YNNKEL (reference sequence). In DNA form, the CDR3 reads TGTGCCAGCAGCCAAGGTGGAGGGGGCCTCGAGCAGTACTTC. It is translated as CASSQGGGGLEQYF.

The rearrangement links TRBV5-4 to TRBJ2-3; 7 nucleotides align to TRBD1. CDR3 length equals 16 residues. With 4 bases clipped from V and 0 bases from J, the junction kept 8 bases outside the gene matches. Germline CDR1 reads SGHNT; CDR2 reads YYREEE (reference sequence). Written as DNA, the CDR3 is TGTGCCAGCAGCCCCTCGGGACAGATTAGCACAGATACGCAGTATTTT. It yields the protein CASSPSGQISTDTQYF.

The V gene is TRBV12-5, the J gene TRBJ2-2; D is perhaps TRBD1 (6 bases). With 7 bases removed from V and 4 bases from J, the gap between germline ends came to 16 bases. The CDR3 runs 15 residues. Germline CDR1 reads LGHNT; CDR2 reads FRNRAP. DNA of the CDR3: TGTGCTAGTGCCCCTCGCGCAGGGGCCACCGGGGAGCTGTTTTTT. Its protein is CASAPRAGATGELFF.

The J gene is TRBJ1-6, the V gene TRBV4-3, with TRBD1 matching 7 bases. This CDR3 has 16 amino acids. The germline gives CDR1 LGHNA, CDR2 YSLEER. V lost 3 bases and J lost 10; bases outside the gene matches: 12. The CDR3 sequence: CASSQVLDRSKSPLHF. The DNA of the CDR3 is TGCGCCAGCAGCCAGGTCCTGGACAGGTCCAAGTCACCCCTCCACTTT.

The chain links TRBV27 to TRBJ1-3; TRBD1 agrees at 8 bases. Germline trimming cut 6 bases from V and 2 bases from J; bases unmatched to any gene: 3. CDR3 length: 14 residues. CDR1 and CDR2 from the germline V gene are MNHEY and SMNVEV (reference sequence). CDR3 region: CASSRQGPGNTIYF. The CDR3 DNA follows: TGTGCCAGCAGCCGACAGGGGCCTGGAAACACCATATATTTT.

This rearrangement joins TRBV5-4 to TRBJ2-3; 9 nucleotides align to TRBD1. The CDR3 spans 16 residues. Germline V gene lookup returns CDR1 SGHNT and CDR2 YYREEE (reference sequence). The ends lost 0 bases at V and 5 bases at J; junction bases unmatched: 7. CDR3 DNA sequence: TGTGCCAGCAGCTTGGTCGTCCCGGGACAGGGAGATACGCAGTATTTT. Translating it yields CASSLVVPGQGDTQYF.

The rearrangement uses TRBV6-2 or TRBV6-3 and TRBJ1-2; 8 bases agree with TRBD1. J gave up 8 bases and V 5 bases, and 13 bases lay outside the gene matches. The CDR3 has 15 residues. Germline V gene sequence: CDR1 MNHEY, CDR2 SVGEGT. The CDR3 nucleotides are TGTGCCAGCAGTACCTTCAGGGGGCATCTGGGGGGCTACACCTTC. This codes for CASSTFRGHLGGYTF.

The chain employs TRBV5-1 and TRBJ1-2; D might be TRBD1 (5 bases). Germline loops: CDR1 SGHRS, CDR2 YFSETQ. The CDR3 length is 15 residues. Deletions cut 0 bases from V and 6 bases from J, with 15 bases between. The CDR3 DNA reads TGCGCCAGCAGCTTGGGTCTACGGACAAAGGATGGCTACACCTTC. It translates to CASSLGLRTKDGYTF.